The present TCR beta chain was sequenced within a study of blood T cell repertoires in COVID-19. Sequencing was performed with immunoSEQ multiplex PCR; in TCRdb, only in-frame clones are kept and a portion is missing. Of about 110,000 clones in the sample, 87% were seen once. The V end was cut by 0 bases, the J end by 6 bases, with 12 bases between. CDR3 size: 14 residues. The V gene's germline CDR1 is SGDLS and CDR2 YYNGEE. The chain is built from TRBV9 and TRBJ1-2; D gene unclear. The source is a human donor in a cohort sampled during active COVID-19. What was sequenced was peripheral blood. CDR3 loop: CASSVATGRDGYTF. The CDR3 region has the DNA TGTGCCAGCAGCGTAGCTACGGGAAGGGATGGCTACACCTTC.